This T cell receptor beta chain emerged from a study of T-cell memory formation after mild COVID-19. The overall study: Most TCR clusters belonged to a single donor.

Germline V gene lookup returns CDR1 SEHNR and CDR2 FQNEAQ (reference sequence). This CDR3 is built from 15 residues. V was shortened by 5 bases and J by 2 bases, with 13 bases between the two germline ends. TCRdb passed the 5' RACE reads through MiXCR, listing each CDR3 protein once. Seen here are some 340,000 distinct CDR3 sequences, 10% to 15% observed once, and the top ten hold over 20%. The source of this sequence is a young man who had mild COVID-19 (a few samples of this study predate the infection). Cell type and time point are not known. V usage is TRBV7-9 and J usage is TRBJ2-1; possibly TRBD1 for D (5 bases). Sequencing was done on a sample of PBMCs or a T cell subset sorted from them (not recorded which). The CDR3 DNA reads TGTGCCAGCAGCATAACAGGCAGTACCTACAATGAGCAGTTCTTC. Amino acid sequence: CASSITGSTYNEQFF.